Each of the 22 T cell receptor beta chains below was sequenced from the same sample in a study of T-cell reconstitution after alpha-beta-depleted transplantation in children. Using unique molecular identifiers, the investigators prepared the TCRbeta library. TCRdb redid the calling of the PCR reads with MiXCR, one entry per CDR3 protein. This sample has 490,000 or so distinct CDR3 sequences; around an eighth occur once, and the top ten carry around 6.1%. The sequenced sample was PBMCs from the stem cell graft donor, obtained from the stem cell graft. These TCRs come from a human donor who donated a stem cell graft to a child with combined immunodeficiency.

This clonotype has only a few counts. J is TRBJ2-7 and V is TRBV29-1; TRBD2 matches at 7 bases. The CDR3 consists of 14 residues. The V and J ends lost 6 bases and 7 bases, in that order; junction bases with no gene match: 15. CDR1 SQVTM and CDR2 ANQGSEA come from the germline V gene. The CDR3 nucleotides read TGCAGCGTGGGAGGGCGCCCCCTGATTGAGGAGCAGTACTTC. Amino acid sequence: CSVGGRPLIEEQYF.

The V call is TRBV6-6, the J call TRBJ2-3, with 14 bases fitting TRBD2. Per germline, CDR1 MNHNY and CDR2 SVGAGI (reference sequence). With 2 bases clipped from V and 1 base from J, the junction kept 11 bases outside the gene matches. The CDR3 runs 20 residues. The CDR3 coding sequence is TGTGCCAGCAGTTACCAGACCGGGACTAGCGGGAGTGGGGGCACAGATACGCAGTATTTT. Residues: CASSYQTGTSGSGGTDTQYF.

The J gene is TRBJ2-1, the V gene TRBV7-3; 9 nucleotides align to TRBD2. Germline CDR1 SGHTA, CDR2 FQGTGA. Unmatched junction bases numbered 16, after V lost 4 bases and J lost 6 bases. This CDR3 comprises 18 residues. The CDR3, as DNA: TGTGCCAGCAGCTCCGGGTCGATTAGCGGGAGCAGGGGCAATGAGCAGTTCTTC. This codes for CASSSGSISGSRGNEQFF.

This clonotype was seen a few times. The chain joins TRBV20-1 to TRBJ2-7; 7 bases agree with TRBD2. CDR3 length: 15 residues. Germline V gene lookup returns CDR1 DFQATT and CDR2 SNEGSKA (reference sequence). CDR3 nucleotide sequence: TGCACCGCGGCCCCACTAGCGAAAACCAACTACGAGCAGTACTTC. Translating it yields CTAAPLAKTNYEQYF.

This clonotype was found many times. The genes are TRBV20-1 and TRBJ2-3, with D hard to call. The CDR3 is made up of 12 amino acids. Per the germline V gene, CDR1 is DFQATT and CDR2 is SNEGSKA (reference sequence). V shed 3 bases and J shed 3 bases, with 7 bases lying between them. The CDR3 region has the DNA TGCAGTGCTAGCGTAGCAACAGATACGCAGTATTTT. Residues: CSASVATDTQYF.

This clonotype came up many times. CDR3 bases: TGTGCCAGCAGCTGGGCTGGACAGGGGACCTACGAGCAGTACTTC. It translates to CASSWAGQGTYEQYF. The chain links TRBV7-2 to TRBJ2-7, with 9 bases aligning to TRBD1. V shed 4 bases and J 2 bases; nucleotides not matched to a gene: 6. This CDR3 spans 15 amino acids. Looked up from germline, CDR1 is SGHTA and CDR2 is FQGNSA. Combining the CDR3 with reference TRBV7-2 and TRBJ2-7 gives the whole variable domain GAGVSQSPSNKVTEKGKDVELRCDPISGHTALYWYRQSLGQGLEFLIYFQGNSAPDKSGLPSDRFSAERTGGSVSTLTIQRTQQEDSAVYLCASSWAGQGTYEQYFGPGTRLTVT.

This clonotype was counted many times. This sequence joins TRBV12-3 or TRBV12-4 and TRBJ1-2; D not certain. CDR3 length: 12 amino acids. With 7 bases removed from V and 7 bases from J, the gap between germline ends came to 13 bases. The chain's CDR3 is CASTFDKRGYTF. The DNA of the CDR3 is TGTGCCAGCACCTTCGATAAGCGTGGCTACACCTTC.

This clonotype was counted between two and nine times. The chain combines TRBV9 with TRBJ2-3, with D perhaps matching TRBD1 or TRBD2 (5 bases each). Trimming stripped 4 bases from V and 6 bases from J, with 12 bases between. Germline values: CDR1 SGDLS, CDR2 YYNGEE. The CDR3 runs 13 residues. The CDR3 nucleotides read TGTGCCAGCAGCCTAGGGACGCGGGATACGCAGTATTTT. It yields the protein CASSLGTRDTQYF.

The sample holds many counts of this clonotype. The V gene is TRBV20-1, the J gene TRBJ2-7, with D unclear. This CDR3 spans 13 amino acids. Germline CDR1 and CDR2: DFQATT and SNEGSKA (reference sequence). Trimming cost V 0 bases and J 3 bases, with 9 bases left between them. The CDR3 reads CSARDPSDYEQYF. In DNA, the CDR3 is TGCAGTGCTAGAGATCCCTCCGACTACGAGCAGTACTTC.

The chain carries TRBV12-3 or TRBV12-4 and TRBJ2-1, with 9 bases that match TRBD2. CDR3 length: 15 residues. Trimming removed 7 bases from V and 8 bases from J; junction bases left unmatched: 12. CDR3 protein: CASNILAGAPDEQFF. CDR3 nucleotide sequence: TGTGCCAGCAACATTTTAGCGGGAGCTCCGGATGAGCAGTTCTTC.

The V call is TRBV30, the J call TRBJ2-7; D remains ambiguous. The germline V gene has CDR1 GTSNPN and CDR2 SVGIG (reference sequence). This CDR3 region has 13 residues. The V gene lost 0 bases and the J gene lost 4 bases, with 10 bases spanning the gap. CDR3 nucleotide sequence: TGTGCCTGGAGTGTGGACCCCGCATACGAGCAGTACTTC. As protein: CAWSVDPAYEQYF.

A few counts support this clonotype. The chain recombines TRBV2 with TRBJ2-2; D tentatively reads TRBD1 or TRBD2 (5 bases each). Trimming took off 8 bases at V and 1 base at J, with 11 bases between the two ends. The CDR3 runs 14 residues. The germline CDR1 and CDR2 sequences are SNHLY and FYNNEI. Here the CDR3 reads CASGLGENTGELFF. The DNA of the CDR3 is TGTGCCAGCGGCTTGGGGGAGAACACCGGGGAGCTGTTTTTT. Together with reference TRBV2 and TRBJ2-2, the CDR3 gives the full variable domain: EPEVTQTPSHQVTQMGQEVILRCVPISNHLYFYWYRQILGQKVEFLVSFYNNEISEKSEIFDDQFSVERPDGSNFTLKIRSTKLEDSAMYFCASGLGENTGELFFGEGSRLTVL.

In its sample, this clonotype was seen a few times. The chain couples TRBV12-3 or TRBV12-4 to TRBJ2-1; D might be TRBD1 (6 bases). The CDR3 loop spans 15 amino acids. Trimming removed 4 bases at V and 5 bases at J, with 15 bases between. In nucleotides, the CDR3 is TGTGCCAGCAGTTACAGAAGGACAGCGAACAATGAGCAGTTCTTC. It translates to CASSYRRTANNEQFF.

The chain links TRBV20-1 to TRBJ2-7, with D maybe TRBD1 (6 bases). Trimming pared 0 bases from V and 5 bases from J, leaving 20 bases between. The CDR3 has 16 amino acids. Germline CDR1 reads DFQATT; CDR2 reads SNEGSKA (reference sequence). CDR3 sequence (DNA): TGCAGTGCTAGAGATTGGTCGGGGACACTACCCGACGAGCAGTACTTC. Protein: CSARDWSGTLPDEQYF.

The chain couples TRBV7-9 to TRBJ2-1; D tentatively fits TRBD1 or TRBD2 (6 bases each). The CDR3 contains 14 residues. CDR1 is SEHNR, CDR2 FQNEAQ, per germline (reference sequence). V was shortened by 5 bases and J by 6 bases, with 14 bases between the two germline ends. The chain's CDR3 is CASSQTGGANEQFF. The CDR3 DNA reads TGTGCCAGCAGCCAGACAGGAGGGGCCAATGAGCAGTTCTTC. The full variable domain, with the rest looked up from reference TRBV7-9 and TRBJ2-1, is DTGVSQNPRHKITKRGQNVTFRCDPISEHNRLYWYRQTLGQGPEFLTYFQNEAQLEKSRLLSDRFSAERPKGSFSTLEIQRTEQGDSAMYLCASSQTGGANEQFFGPGTRLTVL.

This clonotype has only a few counts. The CDR3 reads CAIRGVGQAATGELFF. The DNA of the CDR3 is TGTGCCATCAGGGGGGTTGGGCAGGCGGCCACCGGGGAGCTGTTTTTT. The chain links TRBV10-3 to TRBJ2-2; D may correspond to TRBD1 or TRBD2 (5 bases each). Trimming cost V 6 bases and J 4 bases, with 18 bases left between them. CDR3 size: 16 residues. Germline-derived CDR1 and CDR2 are ENHRY and SYGVKD.

This clonotype was seen many times. This chain joins TRBV6-1 and TRBJ2-1; 7 nucleotides align to TRBD2. Trimming at V came to 0 bases and at J to 8 bases, leaving 10 bases not matched to a gene. CDR3 size: 16 residues. Germline V gene lookup returns CDR1 MNHNS and CDR2 SASEGT. The CDR3 region is CASSEARGRTIHEQFF. CDR3 coding DNA: TGTGCCAGCAGTGAAGCGCGCGGGAGAACCATACATGAGCAGTTCTTC.

This clonotype was counted a few times. The rearrangement links TRBV7-2 to TRBJ2-7, with D perhaps assigned TRBD1 or TRBD2 (6 bases each). The V end was cut by 2 bases, the J end by 3 bases, with 14 bases between. Germline V gives CDR1 SGHTA, CDR2 FQGNSA. The CDR3 contains 15 residues. The CDR3 nucleotides read TGTGCCAGCAGCTTACGGGGGCAGCAGAACTACGAGCAGTACTTC. This encodes CASSLRGQQNYEQYF.

The gene calls are TRBV20-1 and TRBJ2-4; the match to TRBD1 covers 7 bases. The germline gives CDR1 DFQATT, CDR2 SNEGSKA (reference sequence). This CDR3 contains 16 residues. Germline trimming cut 4 bases from V and 6 bases from J; bases unmatched to any gene: 15. CDR3 protein: CSAKEKAGGWGNIQYF. Here the CDR3 DNA reads TGCAGTGCTAAAGAAAAGGCAGGGGGTTGGGGAAACATTCAGTACTTC.

This clonotype was seen ten or more times. The chain joins TRBV6-1 to TRBJ2-2, with D possibly matching TRBD2 (5 bases). Between the trimmed V and J ends, which lost 5 bases and 2 bases, there was a span of 12 bases. The CDR3 length is 15 residues. CDR1 is MNHNS and CDR2 is SASEGT in the germline V gene. CDR3 coding DNA: TGTGCCAGCAGTATCCTAGCTGGTAACACCGGGGAGCTGTTTTTT. Its translation is CASSILAGNTGELFF.

This clonotype was picked up a small number of times. The CDR3 coding sequence is TGCGCCAGCAGCCAATTTCTCACCTACGAGCAGTACTTC. Its protein is CASSQFLTYEQYF. This chain connects TRBV4-3 to TRBJ2-7; D remains unclear. Looked up from germline, CDR1 is LGHNA and CDR2 is YSLEER. V was pared by 2 bases and J by 2 bases, with 7 bases between. CDR3 length: 13 amino acids.

There are many counts of this clonotype. The chain employs TRBV6-5 and TRBJ2-1; D unclear. This CDR3 is built from 15 residues. Germline V gene sequence: CDR1 MNHEY, CDR2 SVGAGI. V was shortened by 6 bases and J by 0 bases, with 12 bases between the two germline ends. CDR3 nucleotide sequence: TGTGCCAGCAGGGGCATCAGTCCCTCCTACAATGAGCAGTTCTTC. Its translation: CASRGISPSYNEQFF.